This TCR beta chain was captured in a study of cytomegalovirus exposure and HLA in healthy donors. Notes on the study in general: In a later analysis, at a false discovery rate of 0.05, 16,951 TCR beta sequences were associated with HLA alleles.

PCR primers comprised 60 Vbeta and 13 Jbeta primers. Some clones are missing from TCRdb's copy, which holds only in-frame ones; the method was immunoSEQ multiplex PCR. The data contain 110,000 to 150,000 clones, roughly 80% of them singletons. Trimming took 5 bases from V and 3 from J; bases not matched to a gene: 8. CDR1 and CDR2 from the germline V gene are MNHEY and SMNVEV (reference sequence). This CDR3 spans 15 amino acids. Notes on this clone: Antigen specificity is unknown.

The receptor comes from a female donor in good health and CMV-seronegative. The chain employs TRBV27 and TRBJ2-5; 8 bases are shared with TRBD1. Sequenced material: PBMCs. The CDR3 spells CASSLRDRREETQYF. As DNA, the CDR3 is TGTGCCAGCAGTCTTCGGGACAGGAGGGAAGAGACCCAGTACTTC.